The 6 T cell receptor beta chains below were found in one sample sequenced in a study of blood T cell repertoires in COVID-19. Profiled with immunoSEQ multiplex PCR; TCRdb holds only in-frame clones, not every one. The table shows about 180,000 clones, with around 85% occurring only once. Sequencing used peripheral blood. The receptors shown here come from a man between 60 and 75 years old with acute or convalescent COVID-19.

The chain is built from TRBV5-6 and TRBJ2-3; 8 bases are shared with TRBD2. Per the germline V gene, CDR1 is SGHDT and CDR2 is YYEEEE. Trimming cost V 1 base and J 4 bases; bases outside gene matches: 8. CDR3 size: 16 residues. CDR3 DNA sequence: TGTGCCAGCAGCTTGTCCAGCGGGAGCTGGGCAGATACGCAGTATTTT. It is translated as CASSLSSGSWADTQYF.

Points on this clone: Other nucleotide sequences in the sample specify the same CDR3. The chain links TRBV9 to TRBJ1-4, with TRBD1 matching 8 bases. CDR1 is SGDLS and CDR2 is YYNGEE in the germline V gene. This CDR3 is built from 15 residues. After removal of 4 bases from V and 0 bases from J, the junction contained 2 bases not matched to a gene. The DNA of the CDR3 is TGTGCCAGCAGCCCGACAGGGGCAACTAATGAAAAACTGTTTTTT. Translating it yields CASSPTGATNEKLFF. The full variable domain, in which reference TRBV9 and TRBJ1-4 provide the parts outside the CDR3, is DSGVTQTPKHLITATGQRVTLRCSPRSGDLSVYWYQQSLDQGLQFLIQYYNGEERAKGNILERFSAQQFPDLHSELNLSSLELGDSALYFCASSPTGATNEKLFFGSGTQLSVL.

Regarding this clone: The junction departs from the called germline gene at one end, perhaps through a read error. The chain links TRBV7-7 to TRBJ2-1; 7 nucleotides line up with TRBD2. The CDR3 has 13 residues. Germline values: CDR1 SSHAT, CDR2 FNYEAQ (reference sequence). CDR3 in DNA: TGTGCTAGCAGCAGAGACGGGGAGGGCGAGCAGTTCTTC. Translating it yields CASSRDGEGEQFF. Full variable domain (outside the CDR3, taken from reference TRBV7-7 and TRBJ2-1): GAGVSQSPRYKVTKRGQDVTLRCDPISSHATLYWYQQALGQGPEFLTYFNYEAQPDKSGLPSDRFSAERPEGSISTLTIQRTEQRDSAMYRCASSRDGEGEQFFGPGTRLTVL.

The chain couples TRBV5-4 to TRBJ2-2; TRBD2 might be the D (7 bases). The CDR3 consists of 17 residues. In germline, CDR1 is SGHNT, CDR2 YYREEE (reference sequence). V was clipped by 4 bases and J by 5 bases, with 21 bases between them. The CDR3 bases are TGTGCCAGCAGCCCCGGGGGCGGGAGATCGCTAACCGGGGAGCTGTTTTTT. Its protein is CASSPGGGRSLTGELFF.

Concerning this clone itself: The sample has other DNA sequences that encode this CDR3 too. The CDR3 here is CASSDRAPYGYTF. Written as DNA, the CDR3 is TGTGCCAGCAGCGACAGGGCTCCCTATGGCTACACCTTC. This chain links TRBV2 with TRBJ1-2, with 7 bases that match TRBD1. The V segment lost 6 bases and the J segment 4 bases; nucleotides outside the gene matches: 5. CDR1 and CDR2 from the germline V gene are SNHLY and FYNNEI. The CDR3 covers 13 residues. Filled out from reference TRBV2 and TRBJ1-2, the complete variable domain reads EPEVTQTPSHQVTQMGQEVILRCVPISNHLYFYWYRQILGQKVEFLVSFYNNEISEKSEIFDDQFSVERPDGSNFTLKIRSTKLEDSAMYFCASSDRAPYGYTFGSGTRLTVV.

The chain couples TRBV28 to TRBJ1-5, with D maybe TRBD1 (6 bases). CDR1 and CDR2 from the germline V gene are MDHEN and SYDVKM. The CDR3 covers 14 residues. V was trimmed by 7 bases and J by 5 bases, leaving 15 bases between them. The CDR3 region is CASTRGGQDQPQHF. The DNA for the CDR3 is TGTGCCAGCACCCGCGGGGGGCAGGATCAGCCCCAGCATTTT.